These 30 T cell receptor beta chains share one sample of origin, sequenced in a study of blood T cell repertoires in COVID-19. Data came from immunoSEQ multiplex PCR; TCRdb stores just in-frame clones and leaves some out. This sample has some 150,000 clones, with more than 70% found just once. The sample was peripheral blood. The receptors originated from a human donor in a cohort sampled during active COVID-19.

The chain recombines TRBV7-2 with TRBJ2-7; D possibly corresponds to TRBD2 (5 bases). CDR1 is SGHTA and CDR2 is FQGNSA in the germline V gene. The CDR3 is 12 amino acids. V lost 4 bases and J lost 5, with 9 bases in between. For the CDR3, the DNA is TGTGCCAGCAGCTCCGGGATCGACGAGCAGTACTTC. Translating gives CASSSGIDEQYF. The entire variable domain, with the rest obtained from reference TRBV7-2 and TRBJ2-7, is as follows: GAGVSQSPSNKVTEKGKDVELRCDPISGHTALYWYRQSLGQGLEFLIYFQGNSAPDKSGLPSDRFSAERTGGSVSTLTIQRTQQEDSAVYLCASSSGIDEQYFGPGTRLTVT.

The chain couples TRBV11-2 to TRBJ1-2; 11 nucleotides agree with TRBD1. Germline V gene data show CDR1 as SGHAT and CDR2 as FQNNGV. The CDR3 has 16 residues. J gave up 3 bases and V 1 base, and 4 bases lay outside the gene matches. This CDR3 reads CASSLGRTGGDYGYTF. In nucleotides, the CDR3 is TGTGCCAGCAGCTTAGGGCGGACAGGGGGCGACTATGGCTACACCTTC.

V is TRBV4-3 and J is TRBJ2-7; 8 nucleotides match TRBD2. The CDR3 consists of 18 residues. Germline CDR1 reads LGHNA; CDR2 reads YSLEER. Trimming at V came to 1 base and at J to 5 bases, leaving 16 bases not matched to a gene. The CDR3 reads CASSQVWGSGSLVDEQYF. Here the CDR3 DNA reads TGCGCCAGCAGCCAAGTATGGGGGAGCGGGAGCCTTGTTGACGAGCAGTACTTC.

CDR3 DNA: TGTGCCAGCAGCTTAGTTAAGGAGGAGACCCAGTACTTC. This gives the protein CASSLVKEETQYF. The chain joins TRBV11-2 to TRBJ2-5; D is ambiguous. The germline V gene encodes CDR1 SGHAT and CDR2 FQNNGV. The CDR3 covers 13 residues. The V end lost 1 base, the J end lost 5 bases, and 8 bases lay between the germline ends.

The gene calls are TRBV28 and TRBJ2-5; D call uncertain. The germline V gene has CDR1 MDHEN and CDR2 SYDVKM. The CDR3 has 13 residues. V lost 3 bases and J lost 5, with 10 bases in between. CDR3 amino acids: CASSFVDRETQYF. CDR3 nucleotides: TGTGCCAGCAGTTTTGTTGATCGGGAGACCCAGTACTTC.

Regarding this clone: Other DNA sequences from this sample encode an identical CDR3 as well. V usage is TRBV30 and J usage is TRBJ2-2; the match to TRBD1 covers 8 bases. The CDR3 consists of 15 residues. Trimming removed 3 bases from V and 4 bases from J; junction bases left unmatched: 7. Germline assignment: CDR1 GTSNPN and CDR2 SVGIG (reference sequence). Written as DNA, the CDR3 is TGTGCCTGGAGCGAAGACAGGGGCGGCACCGGGGAGCTGTTTTTT. This gives the protein CAWSEDRGGTGELFF.

The J gene is TRBJ1-6, the V gene TRBV18; TRBD1 aligns across 7 bases. V trimming: 1 base; J trimming: 3 bases; junction bases outside the gene matches: 3. CDR1 KGHSH and CDR2 LQKENI come from the germline V gene. This CDR3 region has 16 residues. CDR3 in amino acids: CASSPQGAGYNSPLHF. CDR3 in DNA: TGTGCCAGCTCACCACAGGGGGCTGGCTATAATTCACCCCTCCACTTT.

The chain joins TRBV7-9 to TRBJ2-1, with 12 bases identical to TRBD2. This CDR3 region has 14 residues. Germline V gene data show CDR1 as SEHNR and CDR2 as FQNEAQ (reference sequence). With V trimmed by 8 bases and J by 10 bases, 9 bases remained unmatched. CDR3 DNA: TGTGCCAGCTCCAGACTAGCGGGAGTTGCCGAGCAGTTCTTC. Protein: CASSRLAGVAEQFF.

The V gene is TRBV18, the J gene TRBJ1-1, with a possible D match to TRBD1 (5 bases). Trimming shortened V by 4 bases and J by 4 bases, and 13 bases separated the two germline ends. This CDR3 spans 14 amino acids. Germline V gives CDR1 KGHSH, CDR2 LQKENI. CDR3 DNA: TGTGCCAGCTCACTGGGGGGGTCGAGCACTGAAGCTTTCTTT. Its translation is CASSLGGSSTEAFF.

The chain has TRBV30 and TRBJ2-7; 9 positions match TRBD2. The germline V gene has CDR1 GTSNPN and CDR2 SVGIG (reference sequence). V shed 4 bases and J 5 bases; nucleotides not matched to a gene: 3. The CDR3 is made up of 12 amino acids. The CDR3 here is CAWTGTSNEQYF. CDR3 coding DNA: TGTGCCTGGACAGGGACTAGCAACGAGCAGTACTTC. Together with reference TRBV30 and TRBJ2-7, the CDR3 gives the full variable domain: SQTIHQWPATLVQPVGSPLSLECTVEGTSNPNLYWYRQAAGRGLQLLFYSVGIGQISSEVPQNLSASRPQDRQFILSSKKLLLSDSGFYLCAWTGTSNEQYFGPGTRLTVT.

The J gene is TRBJ1-1, the V gene TRBV6-2 or TRBV6-3; TRBD1 matches 8 bases. V trimming: 2 bases; J trimming: 4 bases; junction bases outside the gene matches: 6. Germline V gene sequence: CDR1 MNHEY, CDR2 SVGEGT. This CDR3 spans 15 amino acids. The CDR3 reads CASSYGQGARTEAFF. For the CDR3, the DNA is TGTGCCAGCAGTTACGGCCAGGGGGCTCGCACTGAAGCTTTCTTT.

The chain has TRBV9 and TRBJ1-2; a weak D match, TRBD1 (5 bases). V was pared by 0 bases and J by 4 bases, with 16 bases between. Germline V CDR1 and CDR2: SGDLS, YYNGEE. CDR3 length: 16 amino acids. Written as DNA, the CDR3 is TGTGCCAGCAGCGTAGGGGGCAGGGAAGGAAGCTATGGCTACACCTTC. Its protein product is CASSVGGREGSYGYTF.

The chain's CDR3 is CASSYYSGETQYF. The CDR3 DNA reads TGTGCCAGCAGTTATTATTCGGGGGAGACCCAGTACTTC. The V call is TRBV12-3 or TRBV12-4, the J call TRBJ2-5, with TRBD2 as a possible D gene (5 bases). The CDR3 runs to 13 residues. Trimming took 4 bases from V and 5 from J, leaving 11 bases between them.

Only one count was recorded for this clone. V gene TRBV3-1 (or the pseudogene TRBV3-2) combines with J gene TRBJ2-2, with TRBD1 matching over 7 bases. CDR1 is LGHDT, CDR2 YNNKEL, per germline (reference sequence). J lost 4 bases, V lost 4 bases, and 9 bases had no gene match. CDR3 size: 16 residues. CDR3 loop: CASSPKEGASTGELFF. CDR3 bases: TGTGCCAGCAGCCCGAAAGAGGGGGCGAGCACCGGGGAGCTGTTTTTT.

The gene calls are TRBV5-5 and TRBJ2-3, with D unclear. CDR1 and CDR2 from the germline V gene are SGHKS and YYEKEE (reference sequence). The CDR3 spans 17 residues. Trimming took off 3 bases at V and 6 bases at J, with 23 bases between the two ends. The CDR3 here is CASSSRQTAEPADTQYF. Here the CDR3 DNA reads TGTGCCAGCAGCTCAAGGCAGACGGCGGAGCCGGCCGATACGCAGTATTTT.

The genes are TRBV10-3 and TRBJ1-5, with TRBD1 matching over 7 bases. V lost 7 bases, J lost 5 bases, and 5 bases stayed unmatched. The germline gives CDR1 ENHRY, CDR2 SYGVKD. This CDR3 comprises 13 residues. CDR3 nucleotides: TGTGCCATCAACCGGGACAGAGATCAGCCCCAGCATTTT. This codes for CAINRDRDQPQHF.

The chain recombines TRBV18 with TRBJ1-2; no definite D call. This CDR3 is 16 amino acids long. Germline V CDR1 and CDR2: KGHSH, LQKENI. The V gene lost 2 bases and the J gene lost 5 bases, with 18 bases spanning the gap. The CDR3 here is CASSPGLTENWYGYTF. CDR3 bases: TGTGCCAGCTCACCAGGGTTGACGGAGAATTGGTATGGCTACACCTTC.

The V gene is TRBV7-3, the J gene TRBJ2-7; 9 positions match TRBD2. Per the germline V gene, CDR1 is SGHTA and CDR2 is FQGTGA. This CDR3 is 15 amino acids long. V lost 0 bases and J lost 6; bases outside the gene matches: 6. The CDR3 region has the DNA TGTGCCAGCAGCTTAACAGCTAGCGGGATTCGCGAGCAGTACTTC. The encoded protein is CASSLTASGIREQYF.

A remark on this clone: A read error may account for a junction end that differs from germline. The chain joins TRBV7-7 to TRBJ2-1, with 13 nucleotides matching TRBD2. This CDR3 region has 16 residues. Germline V lookup: CDR1 SSHAT, CDR2 FNYEAQ (reference sequence). CDR3 coding DNA: TGTGCTAGCAGCAAGGGACTAGCGGGATCTTCATATGAGCAGTTCTTC. Protein: CASSKGLAGSSYEQFF.

This clone was seen once. The rearrangement links TRBV20-1 to TRBJ2-2, with D tentatively TRBD2 (6 bases). The CDR3 is 15 amino acids. Trimming removed 3 bases from V and 4 bases from J, with 15 bases in between. Per germline, CDR1 DFQATT and CDR2 SNEGSKA (reference sequence). CDR3 in amino acids: CSASGRPTVTGELFF. The DNA for the CDR3 is TGCAGTGCTAGTGGGAGGCCTACGGTCACCGGGGAGCTGTTTTTT.

This chain joins TRBV27 and TRBJ1-2; TRBD1 matches at 8 bases. Unmatched junction bases numbered 8, after V lost 4 bases and J lost 4 bases. CDR1 is MNHEY, CDR2 SMNVEV, per germline (reference sequence). This CDR3 contains 15 residues. CDR3 sequence reads: CASSSRTGLAYGYTF. The CDR3 DNA is TGTGCCAGCAGTTCCCGGACAGGGTTGGCCTATGGCTACACCTTC.

The chain combines TRBV6-6 with TRBJ2-2; 11 bases agree with TRBD2. CDR1 is MNHNY, CDR2 SVGAGI, per germline (reference sequence). V lost 6 bases and J lost 5; bases outside the gene matches: 8. The CDR3 has 16 residues. CDR3 amino acids: CASSPTSGRGTGELFF. In DNA, the CDR3 is TGTGCCAGCAGCCCCACTAGCGGGAGAGGGACCGGGGAGCTGTTTTTT.

The rearrangement links TRBV28 to TRBJ2-5; weak D call: TRBD2 (5 bases). The CDR3 is made up of 15 amino acids. Between the trimmed V and J ends, which lost 2 bases and 9 bases, there was a span of 19 bases. Per the germline V gene, CDR1 is MDHEN and CDR2 is SYDVKM. CDR3 sequence: CASSLPPTNGVSQYF. CDR3 DNA sequence: TGTGCCAGCAGTTTACCCCCGACAAACGGGGTGTCCCAGTACTTC.

This clone has ten or more counts. V and J are TRBV4-2 and TRBJ2-2; no clear D. The germline gives CDR1 LGHNA, CDR2 YNFKEQ. V lost 1 base and J lost 3, with 6 bases in between. This CDR3 has 14 amino acids. The CDR3 DNA reads as TGTGCCAGCAGCCAAGTCAGTTACACCGGGGAGCTGTTTTTT. This codes for CASSQVSYTGELFF.

The chain combines TRBV18 with TRBJ1-3; a possible D gene is TRBD1 (6 bases). Germline values: CDR1 KGHSH, CDR2 LQKENI. With 2 bases removed from V and 3 bases from J, the gap between germline ends came to 11 bases. This CDR3 is built from 15 residues. CDR3 sequence reads: CASSPVQGNGNTIYF. The CDR3 DNA is TGTGCCAGCTCACCAGTACAGGGTAATGGAAACACCATATATTTT.

The chain has TRBV3-1 (or the pseudogene TRBV3-2) and TRBJ2-7, with a weak D call TRBD2 (6 bases). This CDR3 region has 18 residues. The V end was cut by 1 base, the J end by 3 bases, with 22 bases between. The germline gives CDR1 LGHDT, CDR2 YNNKEL (reference sequence). The CDR3 sequence is CASSQGTGGRLRVYEQYF. The CDR3 DNA reads TGTGCCAGCAGCCAAGGCACTGGAGGGCGCCTGAGGGTCTACGAGCAGTACTTC.

This clone has a handful of counts. The rearrangement links TRBV5-4 to TRBJ1-1; D is undetermined. This CDR3 has 12 residues. Germline CDR1 SGHNT, CDR2 YYREEE (reference sequence). V shed 4 bases and J shed 6 bases, with 10 bases lying between them. CDR3 residues: CASSQGDAEAFF. CDR3 sequence (DNA): TGTGCCAGCAGCCAAGGAGATGCTGAAGCTTTCTTT.

The rearrangement links TRBV19 to TRBJ1-5; unclear D gene. The CDR3 runs 15 residues. The ends were cut back, 4 bases at V and 6 bases at J, with 16 bases in the middle. From germline, CDR1 is LNHDA and CDR2 SQIVND (reference sequence). The CDR3 spells CASSNGPRGFQPQHF. DNA of the CDR3: TGTGCCAGTAGTAATGGTCCTCGGGGTTTTCAGCCCCAGCATTTT.

This clone appeared a single time. V usage is TRBV21-1 and J usage is TRBJ2-1; the D call TRBD1 from the table was never checked on the DNA. TRBV21-1 is a pseudogene locus. CDR3 size: 17 residues. The DNA for the CDR3 is TGTGCCAGCAGCAAGGGGCCTCCCCCAAGCTCCTACAATGAGCAGTTCTTC. Translated: CASSKGPPPSSYNEQFF.

In DNA, the CDR3 is TGCGCCAGCAGCCAAGCCCCTCTAACGGGAGGGCCCGGATCCTACAATGAGCAGTTCTTC. Protein product: CASSQAPLTGGPGSYNEQFF. The J gene is TRBJ2-1, the V gene TRBV4-3; TRBD2 aligns across 8 bases. V trimming: 1 base; J trimming: 1 base; junction bases outside the gene matches: 15. The CDR3 has 20 amino acids. Per the germline V gene, CDR1 is LGHNA and CDR2 is YSLEER.